Presented here are 18 T cell receptor beta chains from one specimen sequenced in a study of shared clonotypes between healthy human individuals. CD45RO-negative cells were positively selected for CCR7, leaving out terminally differentiated effector memory CD45RA+ cells. Sequencing was performed with immunoSEQ multiplex PCR; in TCRdb, only in-frame clones are kept and a portion is missing. The profile shows about 1,800,000 clones, over 85% of them singletons. The sample comprised naive CD8+ T cells sorted from blood. The receptors were sampled from a man aged 18 to 30 in good health.

The chain couples TRBV13 to TRBJ2-1; 12 bases match TRBD2. Trimming cost V 3 bases and J 7 bases; bases outside gene matches: 4. The CDR3 has 15 residues. Germline assignment: CDR1 PRHDT and CDR2 FYEKMQ (reference sequence). CDR3 amino acids: CASSLGLAGLNEQFF. The CDR3 DNA sequence: TGTGCCAGCAGCTTGGGACTAGCGGGTCTAAATGAGCAGTTCTTC.

CDR3 residues: CASSGDSQVSYEQYF. The CDR3 DNA reads TGTGCCAGCAGCGGGGACAGTCAGGTATCCTACGAGCAGTACTTC. The chain recombines TRBV13 with TRBJ2-7; TRBD1 matches at 7 bases. In germline, CDR1 is PRHDT, CDR2 FYEKMQ (reference sequence). Unmatched junction bases numbered 8, after V lost 5 bases and J lost 1 base. The CDR3 consists of 15 residues.

This clone was recorded only once. Other DNA sequences in the same sample also yield this CDR3. The rearrangement uses TRBV5-1 and TRBJ2-7, with 8 nucleotides matching TRBD1. Germline V gene lookup returns CDR1 SGHRS and CDR2 YFSETQ. The CDR3 has 13 residues. The J segment lost 5 bases and the V segment lost 4 bases, leaving 5 bases of the junction unmatched. Written as DNA, the CDR3 is TGCGCCAGCAGCACCGGGACAGGCGACGAGCAGTACTTC. Amino acids: CASSTGTGDEQYF.

The chain links TRBV28 to TRBJ2-3; perhaps TRBD1 as D (5 bases). Germline V lookup: CDR1 MDHEN, CDR2 SYDVKM. V lost 9 bases and J 6 bases, leaving 19 bases between the germline ends. This CDR3 is built from 14 residues. The CDR3 sequence: CASNLQGSADTQYF. In nucleotides, the CDR3 is TGTGCCAGTAACCTCCAGGGATCCGCTGATACGCAGTATTTT.

The rearrangement links TRBV28 to TRBJ2-7; D is possibly TRBD2 (5 bases). CDR3 length: 11 residues. Looked up from germline, CDR1 is MDHEN and CDR2 is SYDVKM. The V and J ends lost 7 bases and 5 bases respectively, with 9 bases between them. This CDR3 reads CASTLEDEQYF. For the CDR3, the DNA is TGTGCCAGCACCCTGGAGGACGAGCAGTACTTC.

This chain links TRBV30 with TRBJ1-2; D is perhaps TRBD1 (5 bases). Germline-derived CDR1 and CDR2 are GTSNPN and SVGIG (reference sequence). The V gene lost 0 bases and the J gene lost 8 bases, with 10 bases spanning the gap. CDR3 length: 12 residues. CDR3 bases: TGTGCCTGGAGTGTGGGGGAGTTGGGCTACACCTTC. Its translation is CAWSVGELGYTF. Combining the CDR3 with reference TRBV30 and TRBJ1-2 gives the whole variable domain SQTIHQWPATLVQPVGSPLSLECTVEGTSNPNLYWYRQAAGRGLQLLFYSVGIGQISSEVPQNLSASRPQDRQFILSSKKLLLSDSGFYLCAWSVGELGYTFGSGTRLTVV.

The chain carries TRBV19 and TRBJ1-1, with TRBD1 identical over 7 bases. The CDR3 extends over 15 amino acids. The ends lost 3 bases at V and 0 bases at J; junction bases unmatched: 4. Looked up from germline, CDR1 is LNHDA and CDR2 is SQIVND (reference sequence). The CDR3 region is CASSILGTVNTEAFF. Written as DNA, the CDR3 is TGTGCCAGTAGTATTTTGGGGACAGTGAACACTGAAGCTTTCTTT.

In DNA, the CDR3 is TGTGCCTCCCGGGACGGTGGGAATGAGCAGTTCTTC. As protein: CASRDGGNEQFF. This chain links TRBV10-3 with TRBJ2-1, with D perhaps being TRBD1 or TRBD2 (5 bases each). The CDR3 spans 12 residues. The ends were cut back, 11 bases at V and 7 bases at J, with 15 bases in the middle. Germline CDR1 ENHRY, CDR2 SYGVKD.

The chain has TRBV19 and TRBJ1-4, with 7 bases matching TRBD1. This CDR3 comprises 15 residues. The germline V gene encodes CDR1 LNHDA and CDR2 SQIVND (reference sequence). With 4 bases clipped from V and 5 bases from J, the junction kept 7 bases outside the gene matches. CDR3 in amino acids: CASSTIGTENEKLFF. DNA for the CDR3: TGTGCCAGTAGTACGATCGGGACAGAGAATGAAAAACTGTTTTTT.

The chain couples TRBV5-4 to TRBJ1-6, with 9 nucleotides matching TRBD1. The CDR3 has 16 amino acids. Germline-derived CDR1 and CDR2 are SGHNT and YYREEE (reference sequence). J was trimmed by 14 bases and V by 1 base; bases with no gene match: 13. CDR3 DNA sequence: TGTGCCAGCAGCTTGCTGGGACAGGGAGGATCTGTCTCCCTCCACTTT. Residues: CASSLLGQGGSVSLHF.

V usage is TRBV15 and J usage is TRBJ2-1, with no clear D. The germline CDR1 and CDR2 sequences are LNHNV and YYDKDF (reference sequence). This CDR3 has 14 amino acids. V was cut by 0 bases and J by 9 bases, with 12 bases left in between. The CDR3 region is CATSRDLLFGEQFF. CDR3 in DNA: TGTGCCACCAGCAGAGATTTGCTTTTCGGTGAGCAGTTCTTC.

The chain carries TRBV4-1 and TRBJ2-1, with TRBD2 identical over 11 bases. This CDR3 region has 17 residues. J was trimmed by 6 bases and V by 0 bases; bases with no gene match: 7. Looked up from germline, CDR1 is MGHRA and CDR2 is YSYEKL. The CDR3 nucleotides read TGCGCCAGCAGCCAAGATCATATAGCGGGAGGGGTCAATGAGCAGTTCTTC. It specifies CASSQDHIAGGVNEQFF.

V and J are TRBV7-2 and TRBJ2-7; D is unresolved. The CDR3 has 14 amino acids. The germline V and J ends were trimmed by 1 base and 3 bases, with 10 bases remaining between them. CDR1 and CDR2 (germline): SGHTA, FQGNSA. The CDR3 is CASSLEAWDYEQYF. The CDR3 DNA reads TGTGCCAGCAGCTTAGAGGCTTGGGACTACGAGCAGTACTTC.

The chain is built from TRBV28 and TRBJ2-5, with D perhaps matching TRBD2 (5 bases). Trimming removed 7 bases at V and 2 bases at J, with 11 bases between. Germline V gene lookup returns CDR1 MDHEN and CDR2 SYDVKM. This CDR3 has 13 residues. The CDR3, as DNA: TGTGCCAGCACCAGCCAGCGGCAAGAGACCCAGTACTTC. Its translation is CASTSQRQETQYF. The full variable domain, with the rest looked up from reference TRBV28 and TRBJ2-5, is DVKVTQSSRYLVKRTGEKVFLECVQDMDHENMFWYRQDPGLGLRLIYFSYDVKMKEKGDIPEGYSVSREKKERFSLILESASTNQTSMYLCASTSQRQETQYFGPGTRLLVL.

V usage is TRBV6-6 and J usage is TRBJ1-2; D ambiguous. The V end lost 0 bases, the J end lost 4 bases, and 6 bases lay between the germline ends. Germline V lookup: CDR1 MNHNY, CDR2 SVGAGI (reference sequence). CDR3 length: 13 amino acids. The CDR3 region is CASSYSASYGYTF. The CDR3 region has the DNA TGTGCCAGCAGTTACTCTGCTAGCTATGGCTACACCTTC.

The chain has TRBV28 and TRBJ2-7; D gene uncertain. The CDR3 contains 14 residues. The germline CDR1 and CDR2 sequences are MDHEN and SYDVKM. V was pared by 2 bases and J by 3 bases, with 11 bases between. CDR3 in amino acids: CASSLGQALYEQYF. In DNA form, the CDR3 reads TGTGCCAGCAGTTTAGGCCAGGCGCTCTACGAGCAGTACTTC.

As DNA, the CDR3 is TGTGCCAGCAGCTTAGAGGGCGGTAATGAAAAACTGTTTTTT. Protein product: CASSLEGGNEKLFF. The chain combines TRBV7-8 with TRBJ1-4, with D unresolved. The length of the CDR3 is 14 residues. The V gene lost 1 base and the J gene lost 4 bases, with 7 bases spanning the gap. Germline V CDR1 and CDR2: SGHVS, FQNEAQ.

This chain joins TRBV5-1 and TRBJ2-7, with D perhaps TRBD1 or TRBD2 (5 bases each). CDR1 and CDR2 from the germline V gene are SGHRS and YFSETQ. Between the trimmed V and J ends, which lost 0 bases and 0 bases, there was a span of 10 bases. This CDR3 is 15 amino acids long. The DNA for the CDR3 is TGCGCCAGCAGCTTGGCCGGGGCCGCCTCCTACGAGCAGTACTTC. Protein: CASSLAGAASYEQYF.